This TCR beta chain was obtained from a study of T cell responses to AZD1222 COVID-19 vaccine. Overall study context: The analysis combined second doses at about 4 or about 12 weeks.

The J segment lost 4 bases and the V segment lost 1 base, leaving 3 bases of the junction unmatched. Germline CDR1 is SGHTA and CDR2 is FQGNSA. The CDR3 totals 15 residues. The table came from immunoSEQ multiplex PCR; TCRdb's copy has only in-frame clones and leaves some out. The data show 120,000 or so clones, with 70% to 90% seen just once and around 3% held by the top ten. Study-wide results and limits: Just 5 to 7 people given AZD1222 tested seropositive at baseline.

With respect to this clone: The antigen is unknown.

This chain connects TRBV7-2 to TRBJ2-7, with TRBD1 matching over 11 bases. This TCR derives from an adult in good health. The specimen comprised peripheral blood, sampled on day 0 of AZD1222 vaccination. The CDR3 DNA sequence: TGTGCCAGCAGCTTAGGGACAGGGGGCAGTTACGAGCAGTACTTC. This codes for CASSLGTGGSYEQYF.